A single sample is the source of the 10 T cell receptor beta chains below, sequenced in a study of blood T cell repertoires in COVID-19. Assay: immunoSEQ multiplex PCR; the TCRdb copy retains only in-frame clones and omits some. The repertoire includes about 180,000 clones, roughly 80% of them detected once, and 6% to 8% sits in the top ten. Material for sequencing was peripheral blood. Receptors were obtained from a woman in her seventies with COVID-19, enrolled during active disease.

This clone came up once. J is TRBJ2-7 and V is TRBV6-5, with D possibly TRBD2 on 5 matching bases. V was shortened by 7 bases and J by 1 base, with 14 bases between the two germline ends. The germline V gene encodes CDR1 MNHEY and CDR2 SVGAGI. The CDR3 runs to 14 residues. The CDR3 region is CASKWTDLSYEQYF. The CDR3 region has the DNA TGTGCCAGCAAATGGACTGACCTTTCCTACGAGCAGTACTTC.

This chain connects TRBV19 to TRBJ2-1; 9 nucleotides agree with TRBD2. Per germline, CDR1 LNHDA and CDR2 SQIVND (reference sequence). This CDR3 contains 18 residues. Losses at the gene ends were 7 bases for V and 2 bases for J; bases not matched to a gene: 15. The CDR3 bases are TGTGCCAGTAATCCGGGACTAGCCTCGGGGCACACCTACAATGAGCAGTTCTTC. The encoded protein is CASNPGLASGHTYNEQFF.

V usage is TRBV28 and J usage is TRBJ1-2; D gene ambiguous. The CDR3 loop spans 11 amino acids. Between the trimmed V and J ends, which lost 5 bases and 4 bases, there was a span of 5 bases. Looked up from germline, CDR1 is MDHEN and CDR2 is SYDVKM. Written as DNA, the CDR3 is TGTGCCAGCAGTACGGGCTATGGCTACACCTTC. As protein: CASSTGYGYTF.

By sample share, this clone is medium-sized. V gene TRBV25-1 combines with J gene TRBJ1-1; no reliable D call. The CDR3 length is 11 residues. V shed 8 bases and J shed 4 bases, with 8 bases lying between them. Germline CDR1 and CDR2: MGHDK and SYGVNS. The CDR3 region is CASLIGTEAFF. The CDR3 DNA reads TGTGCCAGCCTTATCGGCACTGAAGCTTTCTTT.

V is TRBV28 and J is TRBJ2-2; 8 bases agree with TRBD2. The CDR3 contains 15 residues. Germline CDR1 and CDR2: MDHEN and SYDVKM. Trimming took 6 bases from V and 0 from J; bases not matched to a gene: 3. The CDR3 sequence is CASSLAGANTGELFF. CDR3 bases: TGTGCCAGCAGCCTAGCGGGCGCGAACACCGGGGAGCTGTTTTTT.

This clone was observed a few times. J is TRBJ1-2 and V is TRBV5-1, with D tentatively TRBD1 (6 bases). In germline, CDR1 is SGHRS, CDR2 YFSETQ. The germline V and J ends were trimmed by 0 bases and 4 bases, with 13 bases remaining between them. CDR3 length: 15 residues. The CDR3 protein is CASSLATGTPYGYTF. The CDR3 DNA follows: TGCGCCAGCAGCTTGGCTACCGGGACACCCTATGGCTACACCTTC. The variable domain in full, with the rest retrieved from reference TRBV5-1 and TRBJ1-2, is KAGVTQTPRYLIKTRGQQVTLSCSPISGHRSVSWYQQTPGQGLQFLFEYFSETQRNKGNFPGRFSGRQFSNSRSEMNVSTLELGDSALYLCASSLATGTPYGYTFGSGTRLTVV.

With regard to this clone: The same CDR3 is also encoded by other DNA sequences in this sample. The rearrangement uses TRBV7-2 and TRBJ1-5; D call uncertain. CDR3 length equals 13 residues. Trimming took off 0 bases at V and 4 bases at J, with 4 bases between the two ends. CDR1 and CDR2 (germline): SGHTA, FQGNSA. The CDR3 coding sequence is TGTGCCAGCAGCTTAGCCCTAAATCAGCCCCAGCATTTT. Protein sequence: CASSLALNQPQHF.

The chain is built from TRBV15 and TRBJ1-1; 7 bases are shared with TRBD1. CDR3 length: 17 amino acids. Trimming removed 2 bases from V and 6 bases from J; junction bases left unmatched: 15. Per the germline V gene, CDR1 is LNHNV and CDR2 is YYDKDF (reference sequence). CDR3 protein: CATSRFTPGQPFPEAFF. The CDR3 coding sequence is TGTGCCACCAGCAGATTTACCCCGGGACAGCCATTCCCTGAAGCTTTCTTT.

The chain combines TRBV7-2 with TRBJ1-5; D may be TRBD1 (5 bases). Trimming pared 1 base from V and 0 bases from J, leaving 10 bases between. The V gene's germline CDR1 is SGHTA and CDR2 FQGNSA. The CDR3 has 16 amino acids. CDR3 loop: CASSLGQLNSNQPQHF. CDR3 nucleotide sequence: TGTGCCAGCAGCTTAGGACAGTTAAATAGCAATCAGCCCCAGCATTTT.

V gene TRBV27 combines with J gene TRBJ1-5; D is ambiguous. CDR3 length: 16 amino acids. Germline CDR1 reads MNHEY; CDR2 reads SMNVEV (reference sequence). The V end was cut by 2 bases, the J end by 2 bases, with 13 bases between. CDR3 DNA sequence: TGTGCCAGCAGTTTAAAGGGAGACGAGGGCAATCAGCCCCAGCATTTT. It translates to CASSLKGDEGNQPQHF.